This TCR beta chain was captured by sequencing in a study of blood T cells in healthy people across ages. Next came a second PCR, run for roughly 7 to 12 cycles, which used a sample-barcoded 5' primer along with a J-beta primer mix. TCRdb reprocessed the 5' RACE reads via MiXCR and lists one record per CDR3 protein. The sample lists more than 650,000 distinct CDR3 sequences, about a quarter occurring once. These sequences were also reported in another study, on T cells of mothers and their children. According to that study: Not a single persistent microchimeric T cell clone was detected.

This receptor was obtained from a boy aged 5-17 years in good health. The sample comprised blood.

The CDR3 loop is CATSDSDTDTQYF. The CDR3 DNA is TGTGCCACCAGTGATTCAGACACAGATACGCAGTATTTT. The V and J genes are TRBV24-1 and TRBJ2-3; no definite D call. V was cut by 2 bases and J by 2 bases, with 4 bases left in between. This CDR3 has 13 residues. Germline assignment: CDR1 KGHDR and CDR2 SFDVKD.